Below are 27 T cell receptor beta chains sequenced from a single sample in a study of neurological immune-mediated disorders. Time point meaning: technical triplicate 3. MiXCR was run by TCRdb on the 5' RACE reads, yielding one entry per CDR3 protein. The table lists about 44,000 distinct CDR3 sequences, 20% to 25% of them singletons. The sequenced sample consisted of PBMCs. Source of these receptors: a man aged 55 to 69 with HTLV-1-associated myelopathy (HAM/TSP).

A remark on this clonotype: The CDR3 end shows no conserved phenylalanine or tryptophan, and so a read error is likely. The rearrangement uses TRBV20-1 and TRBJ2-1; D unresolved. Germline V CDR1 and CDR2: DFQATT, SNEGSKA (reference sequence). This CDR3 region has 15 residues. Trimming took off 5 bases at V and 7 bases at J, with 21 bases between the two ends. The chain's CDR3 is CSALIVPSNTNEQFV. The DNA for the CDR3 is TGCAGTGCTCTCATCGTACCCAGCAATACTAATGAGCAGTTCGTC.

Many counts were recorded for this clonotype. J is TRBJ1-1 and V is TRBV2, with TRBD1 as a possible D gene (5 bases). The CDR3 has 16 residues. The V end lost 4 bases, the J end lost 4 bases, and 19 bases lay between the germline ends. Germline CDR1 is SNHLY and CDR2 is FYNNEI. Here the CDR3 reads CASSAWDFVLGTEAFF. The CDR3, as DNA: TGTGCCAGCAGTGCCTGGGACTTCGTTTTGGGCACTGAAGCTTTCTTT.

Ten or more counts support this clonotype. The gene calls are TRBV12-3 or TRBV12-4 and TRBJ1-2; 9 bases align to TRBD1. The CDR3 spans 16 residues. After removal of 4 bases from V and 6 bases from J, the junction contained 12 bases not matched to a gene. CDR3 sequence (DNA): TGTGCCAGCAGTTGGTTGGGACAGGGCATCGGAAATGGCTACACCTTC. Translated, it gives CASSWLGQGIGNGYTF.

In its sample, this clonotype was seen many times. The chain has TRBV3-1 and TRBJ2-5; TRBD2 matches 12 bases. V gave up 1 base and J gave up 2 bases; unmatched junction bases: 2. The CDR3 totals 16 residues. The germline V gene has CDR1 LGHDT and CDR2 YNNKEL (reference sequence). The chain's CDR3 is CASSQGGLAGQETQYF. The CDR3 bases are TGTGCCAGCAGCCAAGGTGGACTAGCGGGACAAGAGACCCAGTACTTC.

As for this clonotype: The junction and the germline gene differ at one end; a read error may be behind it. The J gene is TRBJ2-3, the V gene TRBV28; TRBD1 is a possible D gene (5 bases). The germline gives CDR1 MDHEN, CDR2 SYDVKM. The CDR3 has 13 amino acids. The CDR3 protein is CANSSYDSNTQYF. The CDR3 nucleotides are TGTGCCAACAGTTCGTACGACAGTAATACGCAGTATTTT. The whole variable domain, filled in from reference TRBV28 and TRBJ2-3, reads DVKVTQSSRYLVKRTGEKVFLECVQDMDHENMFWYRQDPGLGLRLIYFSYDVKMKEKGDIPEGYSVSREKKERFSLILESASTNQTSMYLCANSSYDSNTQYFGPGTRLTVL.

This clonotype was seen just once. V gene TRBV30 combines with J gene TRBJ2-3; 8 nucleotides align to TRBD2. With V trimmed by 4 bases and J by 9 bases, 15 bases remained unmatched. Germline V gene sequence: CDR1 GTSNPN, CDR2 SVGIG (reference sequence). This CDR3 region has 15 residues. The CDR3 is CAWTGLAPSQITQYF. The CDR3, as DNA: TGTGCCTGGACCGGACTAGCTCCATCACAGATAACGCAGTATTTT.

The chain has TRBV5-4 and TRBJ1-2; D gene uncertain. The CDR3 sequence is 13 residues long. V was shortened by 4 bases and J by 8 bases, with 15 bases between the two germline ends. The V gene's germline CDR1 is SGHNT and CDR2 YYREEE (reference sequence). CDR3 nucleotide sequence: TGTGCCAGCAGCCCCTCTGGGGTTAGGGGCTACACCTTC. Translating gives CASSPSGVRGYTF.

This clonotype occurred many times. This chain connects TRBV5-1 to TRBJ2-1, with 14 bases that match TRBD2. V shed 4 bases and J 0 bases; nucleotides not matched to a gene: 9. Germline V gene data show CDR1 as SGHRS and CDR2 as YFSETQ. This CDR3 comprises 19 residues. DNA for the CDR3: TGCGCCAGCAGCCCAGGACTAGCGGGAGGTCCCCGCTCCTACAATGAGCAGTTCTTC. Translated: CASSPGLAGGPRSYNEQFF.

This clonotype is medium-sized. V usage is TRBV29-1 and J usage is TRBJ2-5; either TRBD1 or TRBD2 may supply D (5 bases each). The CDR3 sequence is 13 residues long. CDR1 is SQVTM and CDR2 is ANQGSEA in the germline V gene. The V end was cut by 2 bases, the J end by 4 bases, with 11 bases between. CDR3 in DNA: TGCAGCGTTGAACTCGGTGGGGGAGAGACCCAGTACTTC. Its protein product is CSVELGGGETQYF.

There are many counts of this clonotype. This sequence joins TRBV14 and TRBJ1-1; weak D call: TRBD1 (6 bases). Germline CDR1 SGHDN, CDR2 FVKESK. This CDR3 is built from 17 residues. Trimming left V 4 bases short and J 3 bases short, with 21 bases between. The CDR3 protein is CASSRIQGGEFYTEAFF. The CDR3 region has the DNA TGTGCCAGCAGCCGCATACAGGGTGGAGAATTTTACACTGAAGCTTTCTTT.

This clonotype occurred many times. The V gene is TRBV2, the J gene TRBJ2-3, with D hard to call. From germline, CDR1 is SNHLY and CDR2 FYNNEI. This CDR3 is built from 14 residues. Trimming took 5 bases from V and 1 from J, leaving 10 bases between them. CDR3 loop: CASSSTWGTDTQYF. Written as DNA, the CDR3 is TGTGCCAGCAGTTCAACTTGGGGCACAGATACGCAGTATTTT. The full variable domain, with the rest looked up from reference TRBV2 and TRBJ2-3, is EPEVTQTPSHQVTQMGQEVILRCVPISNHLYFYWYRQILGQKVEFLVSFYNNEISEKSEIFDDQFSVERPDGSNFTLKIRSTKLEDSAMYFCASSSTWGTDTQYFGPGTRLTVL.

This clonotype came up many times. The chain employs TRBV7-9 and TRBJ2-3; D is ambiguous. The CDR3 is made up of 13 amino acids. In germline, CDR1 is SEHNR, CDR2 FQNEAQ (reference sequence). V lost 5 bases and J 6 bases, leaving 12 bases between the germline ends. The chain's CDR3 is CASSQAGSDTQYF. CDR3 sequence (DNA): TGTGCCAGCAGCCAAGCCGGCTCCGATACGCAGTATTTT.

This clonotype was counted ten times or more. The rearrangement links TRBV12-3 or TRBV12-4 to TRBJ2-2; no reliable D call. V was clipped by 0 bases and J by 5 bases, with 10 bases between them. This CDR3 has 15 residues. The CDR3 bases are TGTGCCAGCAGTTTAGCGCAGTTGAGAACCGGGGAGCTGTTTTTT. It translates to CASSLAQLRTGELFF.

This clonotype was observed at least ten times. This chain links TRBV7-8 with TRBJ2-3; 7 nucleotides agree with TRBD1. This CDR3 has 16 residues. V shed 4 bases, J shed 0 bases, and the junction held 7 bases outside the gene matches. Germline CDR1 is SGHVS and CDR2 is FQNEAQ. Here the CDR3 reads CASSSRRTGSTDTQYF. CDR3 in DNA: TGTGCCAGCAGCTCCCGACGGACAGGAAGCACAGATACGCAGTATTTT. The complete variable domain, with remaining parts taken from reference TRBV7-8 and TRBJ2-3, reads GAGVSQSPRYKVAKRGQDVALRCDPISGHVSLFWYQQALGQGPEFLTYFQNEAQLDKSGLPSDRFFAERPEGSVSTLKIQRTQQEDSAVYLCASSSRRTGSTDTQYFGPGTRLTVL.

This clonotype came up many times. The chain employs TRBV4-1 and TRBJ1-2; a possible D gene is TRBD1 (5 bases). There are 14 residues in the CDR3. Germline CDR1 is MGHRA and CDR2 is YSYEKL. Deletions cut 0 bases from V and 7 bases from J, with 12 bases between. The CDR3 nucleotides read TGCGCCAGCAGCCAAGACGGGGGAATGCGTGGCTACACCTTC. Translated: CASSQDGGMRGYTF.

This clonotype was detected many times. J is TRBJ2-1 and V is TRBV3-1; D is unclear. Germline V lookup: CDR1 LGHDT, CDR2 YNNKEL (reference sequence). The ends were cut back, 1 base at V and 0 bases at J, with 13 bases in the middle. The CDR3 covers 17 residues. The CDR3 protein is CASSQVTGVTSYNEQFF. The CDR3 DNA reads as TGTGCCAGCAGCCAAGTGACCGGCGTGACCTCCTACAATGAGCAGTTCTTC.

V and J are TRBV28 and TRBJ1-3; tentative D call: TRBD1 (6 bases). There are 15 residues in the CDR3. Trimming removed 6 bases from V and 1 base from J, with 13 bases in between. From germline, CDR1 is MDHEN and CDR2 SYDVKM. The CDR3 DNA reads TGTGCCAGCAGCTTACAGGGTTTATCTGGAAACACCATATATTTT. Amino acid sequence: CASSLQGLSGNTIYF.

This clonotype has ten or more counts. The rearrangement links TRBV15 to TRBJ2-1, with D tentatively TRBD2 (6 bases). CDR1 and CDR2 from the germline V gene are LNHNV and YYDKDF (reference sequence). Between the trimmed V and J ends, which lost 2 bases and 7 bases, there was a span of 15 bases. The CDR3 sequence is 15 residues long. The CDR3: CATSRKGLLPNEQFF. The CDR3 coding sequence is TGTGCCACCAGCAGAAAGGGACTCCTCCCAAATGAGCAGTTCTTC.

This clonotype was observed many times. CDR3: CASSLGGGDKNIQYF. DNA of the CDR3: TGTGCCAGCAGTCTCGGGGGTGGGGACAAAAACATTCAGTACTTC. The chain employs TRBV12-3 or TRBV12-4 and TRBJ2-4; the D gene is possibly TRBD2 (6 bases). CDR3 size: 15 residues. Trimming stripped 5 bases from V and 3 bases from J, with 14 bases between.

This clonotype was observed many times. The rearrangement uses TRBV5-1 and TRBJ1-5, with TRBD1 identical over 8 bases. V was clipped by 0 bases and J by 5 bases; unmatched bases: 4. Germline-derived CDR1 and CDR2 are SGHRS and YFSETQ. The CDR3 extends over 15 amino acids. The CDR3 nucleotides are TGCGCCAGCAGCTTGGGGACAGGGAGAGATCAGCCCCAGCATTTT. It translates to CASSLGTGRDQPQHF. The whole variable domain, filled in from reference TRBV5-1 and TRBJ1-5, reads KAGVTQTPRYLIKTRGQQVTLSCSPISGHRSVSWYQQTPGQGLQFLFEYFSETQRNKGNFPGRFSGRQFSNSRSEMNVSTLELGDSALYLCASSLGTGRDQPQHFGDGTRLSIL.

This clonotype was seen many times. Written as DNA, the CDR3 is TGTGCCAGCAGCTTACGGACAGGGCAGAACACCGGGGAGCTGTTTTTT. Its translation: CASSLRTGQNTGELFF. The V and J genes are TRBV7-9 and TRBJ2-2, with TRBD1 matching over 8 bases. CDR1 is SEHNR, CDR2 FQNEAQ, per germline (reference sequence). The CDR3 covers 16 residues. Trimming removed 2 bases from V and 1 base from J; junction bases left unmatched: 3.

This clonotype is classed as large. The chain has TRBV5-1 and TRBJ1-1, with D tentatively TRBD1 (5 bases). The CDR3 covers 15 residues. With 0 bases removed from V and 4 bases from J, the gap between germline ends came to 13 bases. CDR1 and CDR2 (germline): SGHRS, YFSETQ. The chain's CDR3 is CASSLESGIGTEAFF. Written as DNA, the CDR3 is TGCGCCAGCAGCTTGGAATCAGGGATCGGCACTGAAGCTTTCTTT.

This clonotype was seen at least ten times. The CDR3, as DNA: TGTGCCAGCAGCTCCCGGGACAGCGGACCTTTTTCCAGCTCCTACGAGCAGTACTTC. This encodes CASSSRDSGPFSSSYEQYF. J is TRBJ2-7 and V is TRBV11-2; TRBD1 aligns across 7 bases. The germline CDR1 and CDR2 sequences are SGHAT and FQNNGV. The CDR3 covers 19 residues. V trimming: 4 bases; J trimming: 0 bases; junction bases outside the gene matches: 18.

The chain combines TRBV6-5 with TRBJ2-7, with TRBD1 matching 7 bases. The CDR3 length is 13 residues. V lost 6 bases, J lost 2 bases, and 4 bases stayed unmatched. Germline CDR1 and CDR2: MNHEY and SVGAGI. The CDR3 coding sequence is TGTGCCAGCAGGAGACAGGGAGCCTACGAGCAGTACTTC. Translating gives CASRRQGAYEQYF.

The rearrangement joins TRBV5-6 to TRBJ2-3; 11 nucleotides agree with TRBD2. This CDR3 comprises 17 residues. The J segment lost 0 bases and the V segment lost 4 bases, leaving 7 bases of the junction unmatched. Per the germline V gene, CDR1 is SGHDT and CDR2 is YYEEEE. The CDR3 DNA follows: TGTGCCAGCAGCGTCTCGGGACTAGCGGATAGCACAGATACGCAGTATTTT. It codes for CASSVSGLADSTDTQYF.

This clonotype was seen many times. This chain joins TRBV20-1 and TRBJ2-2; TRBD2 agrees at 11 bases. This CDR3 comprises 15 residues. V was pared by 1 base and J by 7 bases, with 5 bases of the junction left unmatched. Germline V gives CDR1 DFQATT, CDR2 SNEGSKA (reference sequence). This chain's CDR3 is CSARATSGIVGELFF. CDR3 coding DNA: TGCAGTGCTAGAGCGACTAGCGGGATCGTCGGGGAGCTGTTTTTT.

At least ten counts were recorded for this clonotype. This chain joins TRBV7-9 and TRBJ2-7; D may be TRBD2 (6 bases). V lost 5 bases to trimming and J lost 4 bases, with 18 bases between them. Germline CDR1 reads SEHNR; CDR2 reads FQNEAQ (reference sequence). The CDR3 loop spans 15 amino acids. This CDR3 reads CASSRGGGDPYEQYF. The DNA of the CDR3 is TGTGCCAGCAGCCGAGGCGGCGGGGACCCTTACGAGCAGTACTTC.